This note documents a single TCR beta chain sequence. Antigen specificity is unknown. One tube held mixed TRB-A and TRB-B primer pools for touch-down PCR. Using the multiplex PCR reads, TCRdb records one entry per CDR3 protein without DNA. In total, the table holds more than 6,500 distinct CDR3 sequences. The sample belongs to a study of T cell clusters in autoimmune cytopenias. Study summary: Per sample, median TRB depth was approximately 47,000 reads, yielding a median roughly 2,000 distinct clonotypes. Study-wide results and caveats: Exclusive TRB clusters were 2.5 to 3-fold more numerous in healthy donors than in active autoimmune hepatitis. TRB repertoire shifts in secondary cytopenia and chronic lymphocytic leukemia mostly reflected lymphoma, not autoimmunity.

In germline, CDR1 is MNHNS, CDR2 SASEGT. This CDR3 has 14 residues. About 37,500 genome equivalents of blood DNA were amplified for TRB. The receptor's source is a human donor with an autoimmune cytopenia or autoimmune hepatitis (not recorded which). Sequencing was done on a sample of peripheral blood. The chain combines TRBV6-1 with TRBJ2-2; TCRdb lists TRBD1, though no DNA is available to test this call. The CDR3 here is CASSRDSNTGELFF.